This TCR beta chain was captured in a study of CD8+CD57+ T cells in acquired aplastic anemia. Study-wide context: Sorted CD4+ and CD8+ cell DNA averaged around 3.3 ug.

This clonotype was counted ten times or more. TCR beta VDJ and CDR3 profiles were obtained from a genomic DNA template. TCRdb ran MiXCR on the reads and lists one entry per CDR3 protein. The sample has approximately 160,000 distinct CDR3 sequences, about 45% seen once. The ends were cut back, 4 bases at V and 2 bases at J, with 9 bases in the middle. This CDR3 is 14 amino acids long. Only patients with CD8+CD57+ cell expansion on flow cytometry were chosen for sequencing. Severe acquired aplastic anemia was present in all patients. The chain uses TRBV12-3 or TRBV12-4 and TRBJ1-3; a weak D match, TRBD1 (5 bases). This TCR came from a human donor with aplastic anemia. Source material: sorted CD4+, CD8+, or CD8+CD57+ T cells (not recorded which) from PBMCs. The CDR3 here is CASSSRGAGNTIYF. The CDR3 DNA reads as TGTGCCAGCAGTTCAAGAGGGGCTGGAAACACCATATATTTT.